This T cell receptor beta chain derives from a study of T cell responses to AZD1222 COVID-19 vaccine. Overall study results and limits: Increased Spike-specific TCR breadth and depth were observed after two AZD1222 doses. A mostly white British donor set with more females was recruited, and clonal diversity was possibly underestimated. Spike was spanned by vaccine-associated CD4 TCRs, which were dominant at 160-218 and 743-854.

Trimming at V came to 4 bases and at J to 3 bases, leaving 10 bases not matched to a gene. Germline V gives CDR1 SGHNT, CDR2 YYREEE (reference sequence). The CDR3 extends over 16 amino acids. To note about this clone: Antigen: not known.

Using immunoSEQ multiplex PCR, the repertoire was profiled, and TCRdb retains in-frame clones only, with some absent. The sample carries 65,000 to 90,000 clones, roughly nine tenths recorded once. This specimen was peripheral blood, taken 28 days after the second AZD1222 dose. This clonotype was obtained from an adult who received the AZD1222 COVID-19 vaccine. The J gene is TRBJ2-1, the V gene TRBV5-4; 7 bases are a match to TRBD2. The CDR3 DNA follows: TGTGCCAGCAGCAGGACGCGACTAGCAGACTACAATGAGCAGTTCTTC. This codes for CASSRTRLADYNEQFF.